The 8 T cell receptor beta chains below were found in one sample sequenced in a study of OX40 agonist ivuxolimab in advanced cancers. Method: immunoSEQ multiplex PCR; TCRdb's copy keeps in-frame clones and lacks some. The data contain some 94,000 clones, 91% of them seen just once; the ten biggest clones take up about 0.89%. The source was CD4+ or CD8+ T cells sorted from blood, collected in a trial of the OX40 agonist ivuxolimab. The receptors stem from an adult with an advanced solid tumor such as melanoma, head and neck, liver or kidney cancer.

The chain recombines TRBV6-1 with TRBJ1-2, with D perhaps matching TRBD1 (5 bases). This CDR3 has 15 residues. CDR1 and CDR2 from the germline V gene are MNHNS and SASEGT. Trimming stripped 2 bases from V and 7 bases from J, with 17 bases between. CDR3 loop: CASSEQTEAVGGYTF. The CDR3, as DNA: TGTGCCAGCAGTGAACAGACAGAGGCGGTGGGTGGCTACACCTTC.

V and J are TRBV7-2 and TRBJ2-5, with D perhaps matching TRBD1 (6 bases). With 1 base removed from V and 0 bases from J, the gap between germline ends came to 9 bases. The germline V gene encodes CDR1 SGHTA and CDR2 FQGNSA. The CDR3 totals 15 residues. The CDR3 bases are TGTGCCAGCAGCTTAGTTAGGGGGTACCAAGAGACCCAGTACTTC. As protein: CASSLVRGYQETQYF.

The CDR3 coding sequence is TGTGCCTGGAGTAGGAACCTCAACAATGAGCAGTTCTTC. Translated, it gives CAWSRNLNNEQFF. V gene TRBV30 combines with J gene TRBJ2-1; D uncertain. From germline, CDR1 is GTSNPN and CDR2 SVGIG (reference sequence). This CDR3 is built from 13 residues. Trimming shortened V by 2 bases and J by 5 bases, and 10 bases separated the two germline ends.

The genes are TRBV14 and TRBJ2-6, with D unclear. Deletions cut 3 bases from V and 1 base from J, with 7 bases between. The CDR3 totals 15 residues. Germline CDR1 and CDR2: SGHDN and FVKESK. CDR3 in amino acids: CASSQGLSGANVLTF. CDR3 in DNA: TGTGCCAGCAGCCAGGGCCTATCTGGGGCCAACGTCCTGACTTTC.

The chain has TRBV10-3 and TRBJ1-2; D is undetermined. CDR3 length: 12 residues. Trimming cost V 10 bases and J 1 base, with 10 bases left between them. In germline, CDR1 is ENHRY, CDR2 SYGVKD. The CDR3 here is CATKKINYGYTF. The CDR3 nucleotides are TGTGCCACCAAGAAGATTAACTATGGCTACACCTTC.

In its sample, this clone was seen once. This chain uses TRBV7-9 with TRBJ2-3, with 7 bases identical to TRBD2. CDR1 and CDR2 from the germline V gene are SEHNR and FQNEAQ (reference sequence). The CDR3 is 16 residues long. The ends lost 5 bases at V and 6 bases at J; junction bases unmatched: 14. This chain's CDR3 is CASSTARAGGFDTQYF. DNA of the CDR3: TGTGCCAGCAGCACCGCAAGGGCCGGGGGGTTCGATACGCAGTATTTT. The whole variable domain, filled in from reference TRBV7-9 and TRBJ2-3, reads DTGVSQNPRHKITKRGQNVTFRCDPISEHNRLYWYRQTLGQGPEFLTYFQNEAQLEKSRLLSDRFSAERPKGSFSTLEIQRTEQGDSAMYLCASSTARAGGFDTQYFGPGTRLTVL.

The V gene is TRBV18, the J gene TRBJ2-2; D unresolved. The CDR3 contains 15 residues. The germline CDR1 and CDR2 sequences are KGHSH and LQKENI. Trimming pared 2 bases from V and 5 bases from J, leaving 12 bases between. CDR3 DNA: TGTGCCAGCTCACCAAACAGCGTCTGGACCGGGGAGCTGTTTTTT. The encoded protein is CASSPNSVWTGELFF.

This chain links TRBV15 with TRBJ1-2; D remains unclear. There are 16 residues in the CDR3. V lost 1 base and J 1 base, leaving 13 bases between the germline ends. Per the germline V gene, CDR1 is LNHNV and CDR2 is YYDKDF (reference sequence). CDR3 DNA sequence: TGTGCCACCAGCAGAGGGGTGGGGATGGGTAACTATGGCTACACCTTC. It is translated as CATSRGVGMGNYGYTF.